Shown below are 15 T cell receptor beta chains from a single sample sequenced in a study of blood T cell repertoires in COVID-19. The method was immunoSEQ multiplex PCR; TCRdb's version includes in-frame clones alone and lacks a portion of them. This table holds about 210,000 clones, approximately 84% found once. The specimen was peripheral blood. Every receptor here comes from a woman aged 45-65 years with active or convalescent COVID-19.

The chain joins TRBV28 to TRBJ2-3; D gene ambiguous. CDR3 length: 17 amino acids. The V end was cut by 1 base, the J end by 4 bases, with 18 bases between. The V gene's germline CDR1 is MDHEN and CDR2 SYDVKM. The CDR3 loop reads CASSLSPYWSAADTQYF. In DNA form, the CDR3 reads TGTGCCAGCAGTTTATCCCCTTACTGGAGTGCTGCAGATACGCAGTATTTT.

As concerns this clone: The junction does not match germline at one end; this may be a read error. CDR3 in DNA: TGTGCCAGCAGTGCCTCCGGGAGGGCGAATACCGGGGAGCTGTTTTTT. Amino acids: CASSASGRANTGELFF. This rearrangement joins TRBV28 to TRBJ2-2; the match to TRBD2 covers 8 bases. CDR1 MDHEN and CDR2 SYDVKM come from the germline V gene. The CDR3 is 16 residues long.

The V call is TRBV6-2 or TRBV6-3, the J call TRBJ2-3; 8 bases match TRBD2. The V gene's germline CDR1 is MNHEY and CDR2 SVGEGT. Germline trimming cut 2 bases from V and 5 bases from J; bases unmatched to any gene: 6. The CDR3 consists of 15 residues. CDR3 amino acids: CASSYRGSGVDTQYF. The CDR3 region has the DNA TGTGCCAGCAGTTACCGGGGTAGCGGGGTAGATACGCAGTATTTT.

The chain carries TRBV29-1 and TRBJ1-1; TRBD1 is a possible D gene (6 bases). Trimming stripped 6 bases from V and 4 bases from J, with 12 bases between. This CDR3 is 12 amino acids long. Germline values: CDR1 SQVTM, CDR2 ANQGSEA. The CDR3 sequence is CSVLRGATEAFF. The CDR3 region has the DNA TGCAGCGTCCTTCGGGGGGCCACTGAAGCTTTCTTT.

The chain links TRBV19 to TRBJ2-2; 8 bases map to TRBD2. The CDR3 extends over 15 amino acids. From germline, CDR1 is LNHDA and CDR2 SQIVND (reference sequence). The trim removed 7 bases at V and 2 bases at J, leaving 6 bases unmatched. CDR3 DNA: TGTGCCAGTATGCTAACTAGCGGCAACACCGGGGAGCTGTTTTTT. Translating gives CASMLTSGNTGELFF. The full variable domain, in which reference TRBV19 and TRBJ2-2 provide the parts outside the CDR3, is DGGITQSPKYLFRKEGQNVTLSCEQNLNHDAMYWYRQDPGQGLRLIYYSQIVNDFQKGDIAEGYSVSREKKESFPLTVTSAQKNPTAFYLCASMLTSGNTGELFFGEGSRLTVL.

V and J are TRBV3-1 (or the pseudogene TRBV3-2) and TRBJ2-5; TRBD1 is a possible D gene (5 bases). Trimming stripped 6 bases from V and 5 bases from J, with 16 bases between. CDR3 length: 14 residues. Germline CDR1 is LGHDT and CDR2 is YNNKEL (reference sequence). CDR3 region: CASRDTPKGETQYF. In DNA, the CDR3 is TGTGCCAGCAGGGATACTCCGAAGGGGGAGACCCAGTACTTC.

This chain links TRBV19 with TRBJ2-6; the match to TRBD2 covers 13 bases. The CDR3 loop spans 19 amino acids. Germline values: CDR1 LNHDA, CDR2 SQIVND (reference sequence). The trim removed 4 bases at V and 4 bases at J, leaving 10 bases unmatched. In nucleotides, the CDR3 is TGTGCCAGTAGTACCGGACTAGCGGGAGCCCTAGGGGGGGCCAACGTCCTGACTTTC. Translating gives CASSTGLAGALGGANVLTF.

This chain joins TRBV5-1 and TRBJ2-3; 10 nucleotides agree with TRBD2. Germline V gives CDR1 SGHRS, CDR2 YFSETQ. Trimming at V came to 0 bases and at J to 1 base, leaving 5 bases not matched to a gene. This CDR3 is 17 amino acids long. CDR3 sequence (DNA): TGCGCCAGCAGCTTGGAGGCTAGCGGGAGCGGCACAGATACGCAGTATTTT. Protein product: CASSLEASGSGTDTQYF.

The chain uses TRBV5-1 and TRBJ1-2; 7 bases are a match to TRBD1. This CDR3 spans 15 amino acids. The J segment lost 4 bases and the V segment lost 0 bases, leaving 6 bases of the junction unmatched. Germline V CDR1 and CDR2: SGHRS, YFSETQ. CDR3 sequence reads: CASSLAPGGGYGYTF. The CDR3 DNA reads as TGCGCCAGCAGCTTGGCCCCAGGGGGTGGCTATGGCTACACCTTC. The entire variable domain, with the rest obtained from reference TRBV5-1 and TRBJ1-2, is as follows: KAGVTQTPRYLIKTRGQQVTLSCSPISGHRSVSWYQQTPGQGLQFLFEYFSETQRNKGNFPGRFSGRQFSNSRSEMNVSTLELGDSALYLCASSLAPGGGYGYTFGSGTRLTVV.

The J gene is TRBJ2-3, the V gene TRBV5-1; 7 bases align to TRBD1. CDR1 and CDR2 from the germline V gene are SGHRS and YFSETQ. The CDR3 spans 15 residues. The J segment lost 2 bases and the V segment lost 0 bases, leaving 3 bases of the junction unmatched. The CDR3 DNA is TGCGCCAGCAGCTTGGAGGGACAGACCACAGATACGCAGTATTTT. Translating gives CASSLEGQTTDTQYF.

This sequence joins TRBV6-6 and TRBJ1-1; TRBD1 agrees at 8 bases. The V gene end was trimmed by 3 bases and the J gene end by 8 bases; junction bases not matched to a gene: 5. This CDR3 has 13 residues. In germline, CDR1 is MNHNY, CDR2 SVGAGI (reference sequence). CDR3 region: CASSYRGDREAFF. The CDR3 DNA follows: TGTGCCAGCAGTTATAGAGGGGACAGGGAAGCTTTCTTT.

The chain uses TRBV5-1 and TRBJ2-3, with D perhaps TRBD2 (5 bases). Germline loops: CDR1 SGHRS, CDR2 YFSETQ. CDR3 length equals 14 residues. V was cut by 1 base and J by 6 bases, with 12 bases left in between. CDR3 region: CASSLLGGSDTQYF. As DNA, the CDR3 is TGCGCCAGCAGCTTGCTGGGTGGGAGTGATACGCAGTATTTT.

The genes are TRBV30 and TRBJ2-7, with 11 positions matching TRBD1. CDR1 and CDR2 (germline): GTSNPN, SVGIG (reference sequence). The junction had 3 bases not matched to a gene; V was cut back by 5 bases and J by 3 bases. The length of the CDR3 is 13 residues. CDR3 protein: CAWGQGAGYEQYF. CDR3 DNA: TGTGCCTGGGGACAGGGGGCAGGCTACGAGCAGTACTTC.

V and J are TRBV10-3 and TRBJ2-5; 7 nucleotides match TRBD2. The germline V gene has CDR1 ENHRY and CDR2 SYGVKD. V was clipped by 0 bases and J by 0 bases; unmatched bases: 1. The CDR3 has 15 residues. CDR3 in DNA: TGTGCCATCAGTGAGTCGCGGGGGTACCAAGAGACCCAGTACTTC. Amino acid sequence: CAISESRGYQETQYF.

This CDR3 reads CASSLVPYEQYF. Here the CDR3 DNA reads TGTGCCAGCAGCTTAGTCCCTTACGAGCAGTACTTC. The V and J genes are TRBV7-9 and TRBJ2-7; D gene ambiguous. The length of the CDR3 is 12 residues. V shed 1 base and J shed 4 bases, with 5 bases lying between them. CDR1 is SEHNR, CDR2 FQNEAQ, per germline (reference sequence).